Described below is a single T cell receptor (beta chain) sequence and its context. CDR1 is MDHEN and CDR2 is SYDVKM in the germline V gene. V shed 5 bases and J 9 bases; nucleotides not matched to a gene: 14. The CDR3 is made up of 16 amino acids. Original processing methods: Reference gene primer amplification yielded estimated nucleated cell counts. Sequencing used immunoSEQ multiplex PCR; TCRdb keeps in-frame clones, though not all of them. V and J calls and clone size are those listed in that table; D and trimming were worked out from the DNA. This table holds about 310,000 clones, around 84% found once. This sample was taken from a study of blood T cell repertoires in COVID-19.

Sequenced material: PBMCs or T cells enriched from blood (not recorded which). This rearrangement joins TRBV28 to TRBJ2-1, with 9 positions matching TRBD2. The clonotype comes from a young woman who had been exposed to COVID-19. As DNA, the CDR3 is TGTGCCAGCAGTCCCCCTCGGGGCGGGGGGGTGTCTGAGCAGTTCTTC. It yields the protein CASSPPRGGGVSEQFF.